These 30 T cell receptor beta chains originate from one sample sequenced in a study of blood T cell repertoires in COVID-19. Assay: immunoSEQ multiplex PCR; the TCRdb copy retains only in-frame clones and omits some. This table has about 250,000 clones, approximately 83% appearing once. Material: PBMCs or T cells enriched from blood (not recorded which). Receptors were obtained from a man over 45 who had recovered from COVID-19.

There are a few counts of this clone. The V call is TRBV11-3, the J call TRBJ1-1; TRBD1 might be the D (6 bases). This CDR3 is built from 12 residues. Trimming removed 4 bases at V and 4 bases at J, with 7 bases between. Per the germline V gene, CDR1 is SGHNT and CDR2 is YENEEA. CDR3 coding DNA: TGTGCCAGCAGCTCGGACAGCACTGAAGCTTTCTTT. Protein product: CASSSDSTEAFF.

The chain joins TRBV6-2 or TRBV6-3 to TRBJ2-5; 15 bases line up with TRBD2. Trimming cost V 6 bases and J 2 bases; bases outside gene matches: 13. The CDR3 has 19 residues. From germline, CDR1 is MNHEY and CDR2 SVGEGT. CDR3 in amino acids: CASSRRTSGGAGGQETQYF. The CDR3 coding sequence is TGTGCCAGCAGCCGCCGGACTAGCGGGGGGGCTGGGGGACAAGAGACCCAGTACTTC.

The V and J genes are TRBV14 and TRBJ2-7, with D tentatively TRBD2 (6 bases). Germline V gene sequence: CDR1 SGHDN, CDR2 FVKESK. V lost 1 base to trimming and J lost 1 base, with 11 bases between them. This CDR3 region has 15 residues. The CDR3 coding sequence is TGTGCCAGCAGCCAAGCCGGGACTCTTTCCTACGAGCAGTACTTC. Protein product: CASSQAGTLSYEQYF.

The chain employs TRBV2 and TRBJ2-5; 9 nucleotides line up with TRBD2. Germline CDR1 reads SNHLY; CDR2 reads FYNNEI. Germline trimming cut 2 bases from V and 7 bases from J; bases unmatched to any gene: 8. The CDR3 totals 15 residues. The CDR3 DNA is TGTGCCAGCAGTGAATATAGCGGGGGTATGGGGACCCAGTACTTC. Translated, it gives CASSEYSGGMGTQYF. Based on the CDR3 plus reference TRBV2 and TRBJ2-5, the full variable domain is EPEVTQTPSHQVTQMGQEVILRCVPISNHLYFYWYRQILGQKVEFLVSFYNNEISEKSEIFDDQFSVERPDGSNFTLKIRSTKLEDSAMYFCASSEYSGGMGTQYFGPGTRLLVL.

This clone was observed a single time. The chain employs TRBV9 and TRBJ2-1; 10 nucleotides match TRBD2. CDR1 is SGDLS, CDR2 YYNGEE, per germline. The CDR3 runs 15 residues. The V segment lost 2 bases and the J segment 3 bases; nucleotides outside the gene matches: 2. Written as DNA, the CDR3 is TGTGCCAGCAGCGTTAGACTAGCGGGCTACAATGAGCAGTTCTTC. Its protein product is CASSVRLAGYNEQFF.

In its sample, this clone was seen many times. The rearrangement links TRBV5-6 to TRBJ1-6; TRBD1 matches 9 bases. CDR3 size: 19 residues. CDR1 and CDR2 from the germline V gene are SGHDT and YYEEEE. J lost 0 bases, V lost 4 bases, and 11 bases had no gene match. The CDR3: CASSPDRGTPSSYNSPLHF. The DNA for the CDR3 is TGTGCCAGCAGCCCGGACAGGGGCACTCCTAGCTCCTATAATTCACCCCTCCACTTT.

The rearrangement links TRBV19 to TRBJ1-4, with 10 nucleotides matching TRBD1. Trimming took 5 bases from V and 7 from J; bases not matched to a gene: 7. The CDR3 is made up of 15 amino acids. From germline, CDR1 is LNHDA and CDR2 SQIVND (reference sequence). CDR3 sequence reads: CASSPRQGAPEKLFF. The DNA of the CDR3 is TGTGCCAGTAGTCCCCGACAGGGGGCGCCTGAAAAACTGTTTTTT.

A remark on this clone: The sample holds other DNA sequences that translate to the same CDR3. This rearrangement joins TRBV5-4 to TRBJ1-5; 7 bases align to TRBD1. J lost 4 bases, V lost 2 bases, and 3 bases had no gene match. This CDR3 spans 14 amino acids. Germline V gene sequence: CDR1 SGHNT, CDR2 YYREEE (reference sequence). CDR3 residues: CASSFGTDNQPQHF. DNA for the CDR3: TGTGCCAGCAGCTTCGGGACAGATAATCAGCCCCAGCATTTT.

The chain combines TRBV4-2 with TRBJ2-7, with 8 nucleotides matching TRBD1. The CDR3 sequence is 15 residues long. The V gene's germline CDR1 is LGHNA and CDR2 YNFKEQ. V was pared by 1 base and J by 2 bases, with 4 bases of the junction left unmatched. Written as DNA, the CDR3 is TGTGCCAGCAGCCAAGCGGGACAGGAAACCTACGAGCAGTACTTC. Protein sequence: CASSQAGQETYEQYF.

This chain connects TRBV3-1 (or the pseudogene TRBV3-2) to TRBJ1-5; maybe TRBD1 (5 bases). Trimming pared 1 base from V and 2 bases from J, leaving 6 bases between. CDR1 LGHDT and CDR2 YNNKEL come from the germline V gene (reference sequence). The CDR3 has 14 residues. The CDR3 bases are TGTGCCAGCAGCCAAGGGGGGGGCAATCAGCCCCAGCATTTT. Protein sequence: CASSQGGGNQPQHF.

This chain uses TRBV19 with TRBJ2-2; TRBD1 matches at 10 bases. This CDR3 region has 17 residues. The germline V gene encodes CDR1 LNHDA and CDR2 SQIVND (reference sequence). J lost 3 bases, V lost 1 base, and 5 bases had no gene match. The CDR3 DNA follows: TGTGCCAGTAGTATAGGAGGGACAGGGGACCACACCGGGGAGCTGTTTTTT. Translating gives CASSIGGTGDHTGELFF.

This chain joins TRBV19 and TRBJ2-2; D is unclear. Germline V gene lookup returns CDR1 LNHDA and CDR2 SQIVND (reference sequence). The germline V and J ends were trimmed by 0 bases and 0 bases, with 8 bases remaining between them. The CDR3 has 16 residues. The CDR3 bases are TGTGCCAGTAGTATAGATCACTTCTCGAACACCGGGGAGCTGTTTTTT. Its protein is CASSIDHFSNTGELFF.

J is TRBJ1-2 and V is TRBV5-6, with TRBD1 matching over 7 bases. V lost 3 bases to trimming and J lost 2 bases; unmatched junction nucleotides: 10. CDR1 SGHDT and CDR2 YYEEEE come from the germline V gene. The CDR3 consists of 16 residues. CDR3 in amino acids: CASSSPSTGKNYGYTF. CDR3 nucleotides: TGTGCCAGCAGCTCCCCCTCGACAGGGAAAAACTATGGCTACACCTTC.

This clone was recorded only once. This chain joins TRBV5-4 and TRBJ2-5; 9 bases agree with TRBD1. The V gene end was trimmed by 4 bases and the J gene end by 4 bases; junction bases not matched to a gene: 14. Germline CDR1 reads SGHNT; CDR2 reads YYREEE (reference sequence). CDR3 size: 17 residues. The CDR3 here is CASSAAGTGFRGETQYF. CDR3 sequence (DNA): TGTGCCAGCAGCGCCGCCGGGACAGGGTTTCGCGGAGAGACCCAGTACTTC.

This chain connects TRBV5-5 to TRBJ2-3; D call uncertain. CDR1 and CDR2 from the germline V gene are SGHKS and YYEKEE (reference sequence). The CDR3 contains 11 residues. Trimming left V 5 bases short and J 3 bases short, with 4 bases between. The CDR3 region is CASSSTDTQYF. In DNA, the CDR3 is TGTGCCAGCAGTTCTACAGATACGCAGTATTTT. Looking up the rest from reference TRBV5-5 and TRBJ2-3 gives the full variable domain: DAGVTQSPTHLIKTRGQQVTLRCSPISGHKSVSWYQQVLGQGPQFIFQYYEKEERGRGNFPDRFSARQFPNYSSELNVNALLLGDSALYLCASSSTDTQYFGPGTRLTVL.

The chain joins TRBV28 to TRBJ2-7; 8 nucleotides line up with TRBD1. This CDR3 comprises 15 residues. V lost 6 bases, J lost 2 bases, and 9 bases stayed unmatched. Germline-derived CDR1 and CDR2 are MDHEN and SYDVKM. This chain's CDR3 is CASSPGTGWTYEQYF. CDR3 DNA: TGTGCCAGCAGCCCAGGGACAGGATGGACCTACGAGCAGTACTTC.

Written as DNA, the CDR3 is TGCGCCAGCAGTCAGTCTTACGGACTTGGTGGCGAGACCCAGTACTTC. Amino acid sequence: CASSQSYGLGGETQYF. The V and J genes are TRBV23-1 and TRBJ2-5; tentative D call: TRBD2 (5 bases). TRBV23-1 is given ORF status, its function remaining uncertain. The CDR3 extends over 16 amino acids. Trimming pared 3 bases from V and 5 bases from J, leaving 19 bases between.

CDR3 sequence: CASSPRLLGGSYNEQFF. The CDR3 DNA is TGCGCCAGCAGCCCGCGCCTGCTAGGGGGCTCCTACAATGAGCAGTTCTTC. The J gene is TRBJ2-1, the V gene TRBV5-1, with a weak D call TRBD1 (6 bases). Germline lookup yields CDR1 SGHRS and CDR2 YFSETQ. Trimming removed 4 bases at V and 0 bases at J, with 17 bases between. This CDR3 has 17 amino acids.

The chain links TRBV18 to TRBJ1-2; no reliable D call. V lost 3 bases and J 3 bases, leaving 14 bases between the germline ends. This CDR3 is 15 amino acids long. Germline values: CDR1 KGHSH, CDR2 LQKENI. The CDR3 sequence: CASSPAASNYYGYTF. Here the CDR3 DNA reads TGTGCCAGCTCACCGGCGGCCAGTAATTACTATGGCTACACCTTC.

This clone was counted once. CDR3 sequence reads: CASSYDVGSPQETQYF. DNA for the CDR3: TGTGCCAGCAGTTACGACGTCGGGAGCCCTCAAGAGACCCAGTACTTC. The V call is TRBV6-2 or TRBV6-3, the J call TRBJ2-5; tentatively, D is TRBD2 (6 bases). Between the trimmed V and J ends, which lost 2 bases and 2 bases, there was a span of 15 bases. The germline V gene has CDR1 MNHEY and CDR2 SVGEGT. The CDR3 spans 16 residues.

The J gene is TRBJ1-2, the V gene TRBV5-4; D is undetermined. The CDR3 is 15 amino acids. V was clipped by 4 bases and J by 8 bases, with 21 bases between them. Germline lookup yields CDR1 SGHNT and CDR2 YYREEE (reference sequence). The CDR3: CASSKKGPSDRGYTF. In DNA, the CDR3 is TGTGCCAGCAGCAAAAAAGGCCCCAGCGATCGGGGCTACACCTTC. The full variable domain, its missing parts supplied by reference TRBV5-4 and TRBJ1-2, is ETGVTQSPTHLIKTRGQQVTLRCSSQSGHNTVSWYQQALGQGPQFIFQYYREEENGRGNFPPRFSGLQFPNYSSELNVNALELDDSALYLCASSKKGPSDRGYTFGSGTRLTVV.

The chain carries TRBV27 and TRBJ2-3, with D perhaps matching TRBD2 (6 bases). Trimming cost V 3 bases and J 3 bases, with 19 bases left between them. The CDR3 runs 17 residues. Germline CDR1 is MNHEY and CDR2 is SMNVEV (reference sequence). The CDR3 region is CASSLGTPARGTDTQYF. The CDR3 bases are TGTGCCAGCAGTTTGGGGACTCCCGCCCGGGGGACAGATACGCAGTATTTT.

The V and J genes are TRBV6-2 or TRBV6-3 and TRBJ2-1, with TRBD2 as a possible D gene (5 bases). Germline values: CDR1 MNHEY, CDR2 SVGEGT. CDR3 length equals 15 residues. The V and J ends lost 5 bases and 8 bases respectively, with 19 bases between them. This chain's CDR3 is CASSPIGLPGDEQFF. The DNA for the CDR3 is TGTGCCAGCAGTCCGATTGGACTCCCAGGCGATGAGCAGTTCTTC.

The genes are TRBV9 and TRBJ2-5; the match to TRBD1 covers 11 bases. This CDR3 is built from 15 residues. Germline V gene lookup returns CDR1 SGDLS and CDR2 YYNGEE. Unmatched junction bases numbered 6, after V lost 3 bases and J lost 5 bases. The CDR3 loop is CASSARDRGLETQYF. The DNA for the CDR3 is TGTGCCAGCAGCGCCCGGGACAGGGGGTTGGAGACCCAGTACTTC.

Only one count was recorded for this clone. The chain combines TRBV5-1 with TRBJ1-6; TRBD1 matches at 7 bases. This CDR3 region has 15 residues. The V and J ends lost 0 bases and 5 bases, in that order; junction bases with no gene match: 2. Germline V CDR1 and CDR2: SGHRS, YFSETQ. CDR3 in DNA: TGCGCCAGCAGCTTGGAGGGGGCGGATAATTCACCCCTCCACTTT. This sequence encodes CASSLEGADNSPLHF.

The J gene is TRBJ2-1, the V gene TRBV7-8; a weak D match, TRBD1 (5 bases). The V gene's germline CDR1 is SGHVS and CDR2 FQNEAQ. The CDR3 is 15 amino acids. Trimming pared 1 base from V and 9 bases from J, leaving 16 bases between. CDR3 in amino acids: CASSLVLSTVGEQFF. The CDR3 nucleotides are TGTGCCAGCAGCTTAGTTTTGTCGACAGTGGGTGAGCAGTTCTTC.

This chain links TRBV7-3 with TRBJ1-6; D perhaps matches TRBD1 (6 bases). The CDR3 totals 18 residues. Deletions cut 1 base from V and 7 bases from J, with 20 bases between. Germline CDR1 is SGHTA and CDR2 is FQGTGA. The CDR3 nucleotides are TGTGCCAGCAGCTTAAACCTCGGGGCAGGACAGAAGAATTCACCCCTCCACTTT. It yields the protein CASSLNLGAGQKNSPLHF. Full variable domain (remainder filled in from reference TRBV7-3 and TRBJ1-6): GAGVSQTPSNKVTEKGKYVELRCDPISGHTALYWYRQSLGQGPEFLIYFQGTGAADDSGLPNDRFFAVRPEGSVSTLKIQRTERGDSAVYLCASSLNLGAGQKNSPLHFGNGTRLTVT.

The chain uses TRBV27 and TRBJ1-5; no clear D gene. Trimming pared 2 bases from V and 9 bases from J, leaving 11 bases between. The germline gives CDR1 MNHEY, CDR2 SMNVEV (reference sequence). The CDR3 consists of 13 residues. The CDR3 loop is CASSLTPSGPQHF. The CDR3 bases are TGTGCCAGCAGTTTAACCCCGTCGGGGCCCCAGCATTTT.

The CDR3 DNA sequence: TGTGCCAGTGGGGGGAGGAACACCGGGGAGCTGTTTTTT. This encodes CASGGRNTGELFF. V and J are TRBV14 and TRBJ2-2, with D possibly TRBD2 on 6 matching bases. The germline CDR1 and CDR2 sequences are SGHDN and FVKESK. V was clipped by 9 bases and J by 1 base, with 9 bases between them. The CDR3 is 13 residues long.

V gene TRBV7-9 combines with J gene TRBJ2-1, with TRBD1 matching 8 bases. Looked up from germline, CDR1 is SEHNR and CDR2 is FQNEAQ (reference sequence). V dropped 5 bases and J dropped 7; count of bases not matched to a gene: 10. There are 15 residues in the CDR3. The DNA of the CDR3 is TGTGCCAGCAGCCCGGGACAGGACCCAGGAAATGAGCAGTTCTTC. Translation gives CASSPGQDPGNEQFF.